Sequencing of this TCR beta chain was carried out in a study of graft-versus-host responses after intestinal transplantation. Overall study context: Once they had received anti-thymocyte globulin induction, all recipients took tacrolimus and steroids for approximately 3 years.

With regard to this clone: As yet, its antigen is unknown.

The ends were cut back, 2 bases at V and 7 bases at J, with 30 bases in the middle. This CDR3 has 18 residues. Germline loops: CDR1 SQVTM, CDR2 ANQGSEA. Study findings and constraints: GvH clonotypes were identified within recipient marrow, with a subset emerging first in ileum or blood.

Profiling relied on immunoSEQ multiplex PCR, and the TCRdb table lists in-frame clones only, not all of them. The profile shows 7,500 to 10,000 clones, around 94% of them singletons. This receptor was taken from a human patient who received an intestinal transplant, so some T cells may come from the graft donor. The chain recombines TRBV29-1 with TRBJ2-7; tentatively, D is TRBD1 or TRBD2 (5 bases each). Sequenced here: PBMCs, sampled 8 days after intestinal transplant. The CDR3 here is CSVEPLDYRDADGEEQYF. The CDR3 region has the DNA TGCAGCGTTGAACCCTTAGATTACCGGGACGCGGATGGTGAGGAGCAGTACTTC.